The clone carrying this T cell receptor (beta chain) appeared a few times. The V end lost 7 bases, the J end lost 4 bases, and 16 bases lay between the germline ends. The CDR3 is made up of 14 amino acids. CDR1 is SNHLY and CDR2 is FYNNEI in the germline V gene. The data stem from a study of T-cell memory formation after mild COVID-19. Constant-segment primers served in 5'RACE that generated TCR alpha and TCR beta cDNA libraries bearing sample barcodes and UMIs. TCRdb re-analysed the 5' RACE reads in MiXCR, keeping a single row per CDR3 protein. This sample has around 340,000 distinct CDR3 sequences, with approximately 21% found just once.

This clonotype was sampled from an adult woman who had mild COVID-19 (a few samples of this study predate the infection). Cell type and time point are not known. This chain joins TRBV2 and TRBJ2-5, with a tentative D call TRBD2 (6 bases). The sequenced material came from PBMCs or a T cell subset sorted from them (not recorded which). CDR3 in amino acids: CASTARRGRETQYF. The CDR3 nucleotides read TGTGCCAGCACCGCCAGGCGGGGCCGAGAGACCCAGTACTTC.